In its sample, the clone carrying this T cell receptor (beta chain) is medium-sized (0.01 to 0.1%). As yet, its antigen is unknown. These data are taken from a study of vaccination effects on CD4 cells after COVID-19. Study summary: Two-dose BNT162b2 or mRNA-1273 vaccination was given to participants. A couple of convalescent patients gave samples 16 days and one week before vaccination.

Antigen-specific CD4+ T cells were expanded (with viral peptide pools) by the ViraFEST assay ahead of sequencing. The authors isolated CD4+ T cells after more than eight days of culture. Sometime from March through December 2020, the person acquired a SARS-CoV-2 infection that PCR confirmed. Approximately 2.1 million PBMC were placed in each well, which was supplemented with 10 IU/ml IL-2 and about 10 ug/ml peptides. Produced via immunoSEQ multiplex PCR; TCRdb's table is partial and in-frame only. The data hold 45,000 to 70,000 clones, with around 82% observed a single time. Sequenced material: CD4+ T cells from PBMCs cultured with HIV peptides, taken before COVID-19 vaccination. Subset of the sample: HIV-1 Nef peptide pool negative control/reference culture. The receptor was derived from a human donor who had a prior SARS-CoV-2 infection.

CDR3 sequence: CASSRGGRAGENEQFF. CDR3 DNA sequence: TGCGCCAGCAGCCGAGGGGGGCGGGCGGGAGAAAATGAGCAGTTCTTC. The chain employs TRBV4-1 and TRBJ2-1; tentatively, D is TRBD2 (7 bases). Germline loops: CDR1 MGHRA, CDR2 YSYEKL. CDR3 length equals 16 residues. The V end was cut by 4 bases, the J end by 7 bases, with 20 bases between.